This T cell receptor (beta chain) was found in a study of blood T cells in healthy people across ages. V gave up 1 base and J gave up 6 bases, with 17 bases separating them. The CDR3 spans 16 residues. CDR1 and CDR2 from the germline V gene are SGHVS and FQNEAQ. Broader study findings: Versus aged donors, long-lived donors had higher diversity and more naive CD4+ cells.

Primers used in a second PCR of roughly 6 to 12 cycles were a sample-barcoded 5' primer and a J-beta primer mix. TCRdb re-analysed the 5' RACE reads in MiXCR, keeping a single row per CDR3 protein. Seen here are about 1.8 million distinct CDR3 sequences, around 48% observed once, and the top ten hold 2% to 2.5%. Drawing of peripheral blood yielded roughly 9.8 milliliters from each donor. Extraction yielded at least 6 micrograms of total RNA per sample. This clonotype was seen only a few times. Its cognate antigen is unknown. The sequenced sample consisted of blood. The sequence was collected from a middle-aged woman in good health. The chain has TRBV7-8 and TRBJ2-3; D is perhaps TRBD1 or TRBD2 (7 bases each). This CDR3 is CASSLVRQGLFDTQYF. The DNA for the CDR3 is TGTGCCAGCAGCTTAGTCCGACAGGGACTATTTGATACGCAGTATTTT.